The sequence of this T cell receptor (beta chain) was determined in a study of identical twins. CDR1 is SQVTM, CDR2 ANQGSEA, per germline. The CDR3 contains 12 residues. V trimming: 1 base; J trimming: 5 bases; junction bases outside the gene matches: 2. This clonotype appeared a few times. TCRdb re-called the 5' RACE reads with MiXCR, one entry per CDR3 protein. This table has more than 600,000 distinct CDR3 sequences, about 20% appearing once. These records were also assigned to another study, of T cells expressing NK-cell markers.

Specimen: PBMCs. The chain is built from TRBV29-1 and TRBJ2-7; 7 bases fit TRBD2. The receptor's source is a woman between 18 and 30 years old in good health. The CDR3 reads CSVEVGRDEQYF. The CDR3, as DNA: TGCAGCGTTGAAGTGGGGAGGGACGAGCAGTACTTC.